This is a list of T cell receptor beta chains from one sample in a study of beta chain features in type 1 diabetes. The assay was immunoSEQ multiplex PCR, and TCRdb's table has in-frame clones only and misses some. The sample yields just over 450,000 clones, about 30% seen once. Specimen: naive CD4+ T cells from blood. Receptor source: a man aged 18 to 35 in good health. Both conserved end residues are part of each CDR3. Fields, in order: D gene, J gene, V gene, clone size, CDR3 protein, CDR3 DNA. D genes are given only for firm matches. Clone size is shown for a subset of rows, as once, few, many or a class of expanded clone.

>TRBD2|TRBJ2-1|TRBV4-1|few
CASSQGLAENNEQFF
TGCGCCAGCAGCCAAGGACTAGCGGAAAACAATGAGCAGTTCTTC
>NA|TRBJ2-2|TRBV30|NA
CAYPKGAGELFF
TGTGCCTACCCGAAGGGGGCCGGGGAGCTGTTTTTT
>NA|TRBJ2-5|TRBV18|NA
CASSPPEKSRETQYF
TGTGCCAGCTCACCACCTGAGAAAAGTAGGGAGACCCAGTACTTC
>NA|TRBJ2-5|TRBV9|NA
CASSVVGQETQYF
TGTGCCAGCAGCGTAGTGGGGCAAGAGACCCAGTACTTC
>NA|TRBJ2-5|TRBV2|NA
CASSLQAGLGETQYF
TGTGCCAGCAGCCTACAAGCGGGCTTGGGGGAGACCCAGTACTTC
>TRBD1|TRBJ2-7|TRBV29-1|NA
CSVGGRLGQGQEQYF
TGCAGCGTTGGGGGCCGTTTGGGACAGGGGCAAGAGCAGTACTTC
>NA|TRBJ2-1|TRBV7-2|NA
CASSASTTYNEQFF
TGTGCCAGCAGTGCTTCGACAACCTACAATGAGCAGTTCTTC
>NA|TRBJ2-4|TRBV7-3|NA
CASSLVQGINIQYF
TGTGCCAGCAGCTTAGTTCAGGGTATCAACATTCAGTACTTC
>TRBD1|TRBJ1-4|TRBV29-1|NA
CSAYRTGDNEKLFF
TGCAGCGCTTATCGGACAGGGGATAATGAAAAACTGTTTTTT
>TRBD1|TRBJ2-7|TRBV30|NA
CAWSGDRGAYEQYF
TGTGCCTGGAGTGGGGACAGGGGAGCCTACGAGCAGTACTTC
>TRBD1|TRBJ1-5|TRBV15|once
CATSRRDRGHQPQHF
TGTGCCACCAGCCGCCGGGACAGGGGCCATCAGCCCCAGCATTTT
>NA|TRBJ2-7|TRBV29-1|few
CSAQQTGNYEQYF
TGCAGCGCTCAACAGACAGGCAACTACGAGCAGTACTTC